The clone carrying this TCR beta chain was recorded at least ten times. MiXCR, run by TCRdb on the 5' RACE reads, gives a single entry per CDR3 protein. The sample contains fewer than 90,000 distinct CDR3 sequences, approximately 4.8% of which appear only once. The sample is drawn from a study of T cells of healthy individuals. The receptor was derived from a female donor in good health.

The CDR3 spells CASSFPLPRDTEAFF. The CDR3 region has the DNA TGTGCCAGCAGTTTTCCCCTCCCTAGGGACACTGAAGCTTTCTTT. This chain joins TRBV28 and TRBJ1-1, with D unclear. Germline CDR1 MDHEN, CDR2 SYDVKM. Trimming removed 3 bases from V and 3 bases from J, with 14 bases in between. The CDR3 length is 15 residues.